The clone carrying this TCR beta chain has only a few counts. These data come from a study of cytomegalovirus exposure and HLA in healthy donors. Germline V CDR1 and CDR2: SGHRS, YFSETQ. The CDR3 has 16 residues. The ends lost 5 bases at V and 0 bases at J; junction bases unmatched: 10. The method was immunoSEQ multiplex PCR; TCRdb's version includes in-frame clones alone and lacks a portion of them. Of roughly 120,000 clones in the sample, approximately 87% were seen once. Input material: PBMCs. V usage is TRBV5-1 and J usage is TRBJ2-5; TRBD2 matches at 7 bases. The TCR sequence derives from a woman aged 25-40 years in good health and CMV-seropositive. The CDR3 DNA reads as TGCGCCAGCAGTCCTGGACTAGTCCCGTACCAAGAGACCCAGTACTTC. Residues: CASSPGLVPYQETQYF.